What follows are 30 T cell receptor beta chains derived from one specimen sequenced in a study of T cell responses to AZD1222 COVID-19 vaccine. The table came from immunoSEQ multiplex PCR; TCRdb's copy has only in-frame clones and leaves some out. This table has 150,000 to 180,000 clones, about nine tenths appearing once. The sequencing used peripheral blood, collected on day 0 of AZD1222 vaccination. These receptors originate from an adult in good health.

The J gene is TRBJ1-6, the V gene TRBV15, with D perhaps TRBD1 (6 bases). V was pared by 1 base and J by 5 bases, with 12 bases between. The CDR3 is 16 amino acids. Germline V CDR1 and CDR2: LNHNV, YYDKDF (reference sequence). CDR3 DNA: TGTGCCACCAGCAGAGCGCCCGGGACAAATAATTCACCCCTCCACTTT. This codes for CATSRAPGTNNSPLHF. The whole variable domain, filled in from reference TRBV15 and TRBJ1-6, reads DAMVIQNPRYQVTQFGKPVTLSCSQTLNHNVMYWYQQKSSQAPKLLFHYYDKDFNNEADTPDNFQSRRPNTSFCFLDIRSPGLGDTAMYLCATSRAPGTNNSPLHFGNGTRLTVT.

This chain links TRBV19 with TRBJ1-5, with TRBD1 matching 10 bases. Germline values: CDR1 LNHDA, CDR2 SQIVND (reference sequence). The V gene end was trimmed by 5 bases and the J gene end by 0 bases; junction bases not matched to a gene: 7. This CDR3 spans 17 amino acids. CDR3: CASSPGTGVLSNQPQHF. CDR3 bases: TGTGCCAGTAGTCCCGGGACAGGGGTCCTTAGCAATCAGCCCCAGCATTTT.

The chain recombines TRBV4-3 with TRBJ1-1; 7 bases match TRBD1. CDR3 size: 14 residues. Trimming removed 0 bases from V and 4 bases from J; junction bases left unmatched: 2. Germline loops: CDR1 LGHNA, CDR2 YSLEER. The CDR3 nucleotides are TGCGCCAGCAGCCAAGAAACAGGGGCCACTGAAGCTTTCTTT. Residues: CASSQETGATEAFF.

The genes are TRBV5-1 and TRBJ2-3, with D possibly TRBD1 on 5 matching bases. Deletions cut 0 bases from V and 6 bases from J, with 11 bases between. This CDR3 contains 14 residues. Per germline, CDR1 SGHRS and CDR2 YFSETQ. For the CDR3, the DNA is TGCGCCAGCAGCTTGGGACAGACCAGGGATACGCAGTATTTT. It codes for CASSLGQTRDTQYF.

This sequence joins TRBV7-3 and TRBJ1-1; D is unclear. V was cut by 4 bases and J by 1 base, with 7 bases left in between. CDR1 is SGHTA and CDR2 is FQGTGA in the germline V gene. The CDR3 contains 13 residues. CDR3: CASSYSRNTEAFF. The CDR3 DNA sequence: TGTGCCAGCAGCTATTCCCGGAACACTGAAGCTTTCTTT. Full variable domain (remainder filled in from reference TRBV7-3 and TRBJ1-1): GAGVSQTPSNKVTEKGKYVELRCDPISGHTALYWYRQSLGQGPEFLIYFQGTGAADDSGLPNDRFFAVRPEGSVSTLKIQRTERGDSAVYLCASSYSRNTEAFFGQGTRLTVV.

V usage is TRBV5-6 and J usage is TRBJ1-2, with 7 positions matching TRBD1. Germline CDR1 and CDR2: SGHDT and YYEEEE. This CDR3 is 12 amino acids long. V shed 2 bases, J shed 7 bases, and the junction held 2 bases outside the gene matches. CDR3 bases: TGTGCCAGCAGCTTACAGGGGCCTGGCTACACCTTC. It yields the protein CASSLQGPGYTF. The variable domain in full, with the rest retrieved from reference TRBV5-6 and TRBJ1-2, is DAGVTQSPTHLIKTRGQQVTLRCSPKSGHDTVSWYQQALGQGPQFIFQYYEEEERQRGNFPDRFSGHQFPNYSSELNVNALLLGDSALYLCASSLQGPGYTFGSGTRLTVV.

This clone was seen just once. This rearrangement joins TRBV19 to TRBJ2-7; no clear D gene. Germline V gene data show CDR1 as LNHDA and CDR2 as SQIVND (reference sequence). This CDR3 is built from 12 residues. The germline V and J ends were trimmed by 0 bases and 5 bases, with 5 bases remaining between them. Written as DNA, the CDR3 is TGTGCCAGTAGTATAGATCGAGACGAGCAGTACTTC. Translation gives CASSIDRDEQYF.

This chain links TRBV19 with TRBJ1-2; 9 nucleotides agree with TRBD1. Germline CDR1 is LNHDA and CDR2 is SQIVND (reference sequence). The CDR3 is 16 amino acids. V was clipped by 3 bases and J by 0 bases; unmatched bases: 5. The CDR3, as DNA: TGTGCCAGTAGTATTAGCTGGGACAGGGCTAACTATGGCTACACCTTC. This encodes CASSISWDRANYGYTF.

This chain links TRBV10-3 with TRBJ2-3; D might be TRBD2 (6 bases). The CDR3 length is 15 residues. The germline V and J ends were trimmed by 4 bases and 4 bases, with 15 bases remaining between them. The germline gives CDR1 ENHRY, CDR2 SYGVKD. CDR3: CAISGGETRSDTQYF. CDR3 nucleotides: TGTGCCATCAGTGGGGGGGAGACTCGTTCAGATACGCAGTATTTT.

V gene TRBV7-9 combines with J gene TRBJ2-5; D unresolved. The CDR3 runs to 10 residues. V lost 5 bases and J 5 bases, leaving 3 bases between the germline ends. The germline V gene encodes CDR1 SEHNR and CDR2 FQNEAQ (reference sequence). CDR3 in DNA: TGTGCCAGCAGCGGGGAGACCCAGTACTTC. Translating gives CASSGETQYF.

The CDR3 region has the DNA TGTGCCAGTACCGGGATTATGAACACTGAAGCTTTCTTT. Amino acids: CASTGIMNTEAFF. This chain uses TRBV19 with TRBJ1-1; D gene unclear. The CDR3 is 13 residues long. Per the germline V gene, CDR1 is LNHDA and CDR2 is SQIVND (reference sequence). V lost 7 bases and J lost 0, with 9 bases in between.

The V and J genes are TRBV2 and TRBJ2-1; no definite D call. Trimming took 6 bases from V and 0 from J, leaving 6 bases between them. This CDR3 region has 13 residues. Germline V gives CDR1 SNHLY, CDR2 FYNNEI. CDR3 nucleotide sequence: TGTGCCAGCAGCCAGAACTCCTACAATGAGCAGTTCTTC. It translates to CASSQNSYNEQFF. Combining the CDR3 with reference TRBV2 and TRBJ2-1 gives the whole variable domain EPEVTQTPSHQVTQMGQEVILRCVPISNHLYFYWYRQILGQKVEFLVSFYNNEISEKSEIFDDQFSVERPDGSNFTLKIRSTKLEDSAMYFCASSQNSYNEQFFGPGTRLTVL.

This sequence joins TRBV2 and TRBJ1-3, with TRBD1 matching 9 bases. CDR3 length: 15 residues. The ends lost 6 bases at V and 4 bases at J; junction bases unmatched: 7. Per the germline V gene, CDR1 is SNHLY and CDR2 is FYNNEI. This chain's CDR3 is CASRRGQGSGNTIYF. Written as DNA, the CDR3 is TGTGCCAGCAGAAGAGGACAGGGGTCGGGAAACACCATATATTTT.

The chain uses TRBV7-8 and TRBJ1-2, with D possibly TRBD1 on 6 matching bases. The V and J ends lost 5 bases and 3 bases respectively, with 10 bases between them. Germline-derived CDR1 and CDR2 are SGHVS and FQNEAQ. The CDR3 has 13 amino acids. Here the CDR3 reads CASSVPGDYGYTF. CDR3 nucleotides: TGTGCCAGCAGCGTCCCAGGGGACTATGGCTACACCTTC.

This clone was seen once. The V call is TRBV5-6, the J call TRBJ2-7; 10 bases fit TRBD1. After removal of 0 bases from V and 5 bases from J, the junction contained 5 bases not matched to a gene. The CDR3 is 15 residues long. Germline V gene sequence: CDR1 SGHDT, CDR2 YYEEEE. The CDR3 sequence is CASSLEWDRGNEQYF. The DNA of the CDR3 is TGTGCCAGCAGCTTGGAATGGGACAGGGGCAACGAGCAGTACTTC.

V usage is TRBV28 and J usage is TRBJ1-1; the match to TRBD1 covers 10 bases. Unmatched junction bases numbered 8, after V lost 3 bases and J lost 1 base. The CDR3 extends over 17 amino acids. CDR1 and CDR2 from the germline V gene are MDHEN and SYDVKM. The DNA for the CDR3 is TGTGCCAGCAGTTTTGTTTCCGGACAGGGGGGGAACACTGAAGCTTTCTTT. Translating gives CASSFVSGQGGNTEAFF. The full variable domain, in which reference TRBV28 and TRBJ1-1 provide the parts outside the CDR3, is DVKVTQSSRYLVKRTGEKVFLECVQDMDHENMFWYRQDPGLGLRLIYFSYDVKMKEKGDIPEGYSVSREKKERFSLILESASTNQTSMYLCASSFVSGQGGNTEAFFGQGTRLTVV.

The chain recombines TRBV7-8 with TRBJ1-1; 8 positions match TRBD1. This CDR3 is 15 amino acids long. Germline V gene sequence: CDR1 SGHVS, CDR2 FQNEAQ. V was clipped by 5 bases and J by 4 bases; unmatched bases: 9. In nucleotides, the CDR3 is TGTGCCAGCAGCCCCGGACAGGGTGGAGCCACTGAAGCTTTCTTT. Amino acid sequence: CASSPGQGGATEAFF.

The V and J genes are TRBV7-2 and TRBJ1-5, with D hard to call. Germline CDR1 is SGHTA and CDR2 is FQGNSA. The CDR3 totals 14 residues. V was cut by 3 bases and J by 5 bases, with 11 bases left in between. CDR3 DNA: TGTGCCAGCAGCTTGGATAGCGTGTATCAGCCCCAGCATTTT. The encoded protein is CASSLDSVYQPQHF.

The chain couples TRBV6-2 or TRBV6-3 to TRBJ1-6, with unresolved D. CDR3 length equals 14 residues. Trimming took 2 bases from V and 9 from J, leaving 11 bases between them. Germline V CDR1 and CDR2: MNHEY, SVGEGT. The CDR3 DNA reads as TGTGCCAGCAGTTACCCTACCGGTGGTTCACCCCTCCACTTT. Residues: CASSYPTGGSPLHF.

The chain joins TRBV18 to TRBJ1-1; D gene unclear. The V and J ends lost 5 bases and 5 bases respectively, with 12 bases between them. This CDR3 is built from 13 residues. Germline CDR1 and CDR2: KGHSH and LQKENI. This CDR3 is CASSLERETEAFF. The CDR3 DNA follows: TGTGCCAGCTCATTAGAACGGGAAACTGAAGCTTTCTTT.

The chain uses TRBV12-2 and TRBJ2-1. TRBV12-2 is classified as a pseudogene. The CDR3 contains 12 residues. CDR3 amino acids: CASRLGGSEQFF. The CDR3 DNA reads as TGTGCAAGTCGCTTAGGGGGGAGTGAGCAGTTCTTC.

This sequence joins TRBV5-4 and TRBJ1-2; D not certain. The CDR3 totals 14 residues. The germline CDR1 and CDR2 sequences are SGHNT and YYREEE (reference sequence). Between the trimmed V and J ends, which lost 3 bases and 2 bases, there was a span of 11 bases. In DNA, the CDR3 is TGTGCCAGCAGCTCCCGGGGAGAGAACTATGGCTACACCTTC. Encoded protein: CASSSRGENYGYTF.

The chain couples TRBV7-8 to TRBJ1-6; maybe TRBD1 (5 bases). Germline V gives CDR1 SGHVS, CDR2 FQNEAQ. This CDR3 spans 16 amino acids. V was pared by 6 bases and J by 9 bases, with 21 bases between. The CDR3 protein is CASRSGTVNLGSPLHF. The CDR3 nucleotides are TGTGCCAGCAGGTCCGGGACGGTTAACTTAGGTTCACCCCTCCACTTT.

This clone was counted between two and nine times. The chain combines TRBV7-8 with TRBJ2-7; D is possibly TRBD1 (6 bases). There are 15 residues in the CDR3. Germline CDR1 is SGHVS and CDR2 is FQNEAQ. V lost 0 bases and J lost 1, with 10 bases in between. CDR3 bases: TGTGCCAGCAGCTTAGCGGTAGGGGGATCCTACGAGCAGTACTTC. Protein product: CASSLAVGGSYEQYF.

The DNA for the CDR3 is TGCGCCAGCAGCCAATTATTAGGGACAGGGCAGGGCTACACCTTC. It codes for CASSQLLGTGQGYTF. The chain uses TRBV5-1 and TRBJ1-2, with 9 bases lining up with TRBD1. From germline, CDR1 is SGHRS and CDR2 YFSETQ. The CDR3 is 15 amino acids. The V gene end was trimmed by 4 bases and the J gene end by 8 bases; junction bases not matched to a gene: 12. Supplemented by reference TRBV5-1 and TRBJ1-2, the full variable domain reads KAGVTQTPRYLIKTRGQQVTLSCSPISGHRSVSWYQQTPGQGLQFLFEYFSETQRNKGNFPGRFSGRQFSNSRSEMNVSTLELGDSALYLCASSQLLGTGQGYTFGSGTRLTVV.

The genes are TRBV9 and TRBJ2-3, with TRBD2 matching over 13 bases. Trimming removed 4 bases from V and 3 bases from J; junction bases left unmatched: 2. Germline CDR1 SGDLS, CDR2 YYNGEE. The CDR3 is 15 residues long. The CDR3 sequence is CASSSGLAGTDTQYF. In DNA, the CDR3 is TGTGCCAGCAGCTCGGGACTAGCGGGGACAGATACGCAGTATTTT.

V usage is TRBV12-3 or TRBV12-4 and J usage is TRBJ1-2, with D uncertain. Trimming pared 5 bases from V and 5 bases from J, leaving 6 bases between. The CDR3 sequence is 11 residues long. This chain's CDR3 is CASSERYGYTF. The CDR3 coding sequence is TGTGCCAGCAGTGAGAGATATGGCTACACCTTC.

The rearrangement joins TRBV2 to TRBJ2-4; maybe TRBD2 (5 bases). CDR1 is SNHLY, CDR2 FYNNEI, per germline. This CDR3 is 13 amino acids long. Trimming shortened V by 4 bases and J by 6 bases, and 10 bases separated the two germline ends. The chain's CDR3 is CASSGREPNIQYF. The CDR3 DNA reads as TGTGCCAGCAGTGGCCGGGAACCAAACATTCAGTACTTC.

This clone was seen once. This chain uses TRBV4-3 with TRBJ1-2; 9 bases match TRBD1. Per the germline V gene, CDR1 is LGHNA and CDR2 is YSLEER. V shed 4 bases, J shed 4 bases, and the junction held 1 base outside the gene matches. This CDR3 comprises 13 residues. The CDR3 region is CASSLGQGYGYTF. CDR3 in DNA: TGCGCCAGCAGCCTGGGACAGGGCTATGGCTACACCTTC.

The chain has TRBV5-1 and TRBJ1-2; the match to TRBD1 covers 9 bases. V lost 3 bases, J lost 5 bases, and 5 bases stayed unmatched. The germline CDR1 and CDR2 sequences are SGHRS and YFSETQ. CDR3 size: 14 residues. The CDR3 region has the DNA TGCGCCAGCAGCTCCCGACAGGGGGATTATGGCTACACCTTC. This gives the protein CASSSRQGDYGYTF.